The source of this T cell receptor beta chain is a study of T cell repertoires in cytomegalovirus infection. The sample holds many counts of this clonotype. The antigen is not known. This CDR3 is built from 15 residues. Germline V lookup: CDR1 LNHDA, CDR2 SQIVND (reference sequence). The V end lost 3 bases, the J end lost 1 base, and 10 bases lay between the germline ends. TCRdb analysed the reads with MiXCR anew, one entry per CDR3 protein. The repertoire holds 900,000 to 950,000 distinct CDR3 sequences, approximately 30% seen once, with roughly 13% in the top ten. This chain joins TRBV19 and TRBJ1-5; D call uncertain. This TCR was sampled from a human donor in good health (CMV status not recorded). Some clones in this sample may be carry-over from other donors' samples. The sample consisted of cultured CD8+ T cells from PBMCs, taken from culture after CMV antigen stimulation. The CDR3 nucleotides are TGTGCCAGTAGTATTATGACCCTAAGCAATCAGCCCCAGCATTTT. This translates into CASSIMTLSNQPQHF.